Listed here are 11 T cell receptor beta chains from one sample, sequenced in a study of cytomegalovirus exposure and HLA in healthy donors. The protocol was immunoSEQ multiplex PCR, while the TCRdb copy is restricted to in-frame clones and leaves out a portion. This table has a few hundred thousand clones, roughly 87% appearing once. Sequenced material: PBMCs. The origin of the receptors is a man aged 18 to 35 in good health and CMV-seropositive.

The chain couples TRBV7-8 to TRBJ2-7, with D possibly matching TRBD1 (7 bases). The CDR3 totals 16 residues. V lost 4 bases, J lost 2 bases, and 18 bases lay in between. Per the germline V gene, CDR1 is SGHVS and CDR2 is FQNEAQ. The CDR3 loop is CASSSLRDSNTYEQYF. CDR3 DNA sequence: TGTGCCAGCAGCTCCCTGCGGGACAGCAATACCTACGAGCAGTACTTC. The full variable domain, completed using reference TRBV7-8 and TRBJ2-7, is GAGVSQSPRYKVAKRGQDVALRCDPISGHVSLFWYQQALGQGPEFLTYFQNEAQLDKSGLPSDRFFAERPEGSVSTLKIQRTQQEDSAVYLCASSSLRDSNTYEQYFGPGTRLTVT.

V gene TRBV2 combines with J gene TRBJ2-1; perhaps TRBD2 as D (8 bases). With 2 bases removed from V and 12 bases from J, the gap between germline ends came to 20 bases. Germline CDR1 SNHLY, CDR2 FYNNEI. The CDR3 is 15 residues long. CDR3 sequence: CASSEKGGPREGQFF. DNA for the CDR3: TGTGCCAGCAGTGAAAAAGGGGGCCCACGGGAGGGGCAGTTCTTC.

V is TRBV6-5 and J is TRBJ1-4, with no clear D. CDR1 MNHEY and CDR2 SVGAGI come from the germline V gene. Trimming removed 6 bases from V and 7 bases from J, with 9 bases in between. The CDR3 is made up of 12 amino acids. This CDR3 reads CASSPSGEKLFF. CDR3 nucleotides: TGTGCCAGCAGCCCCTCTGGTGAAAAACTGTTTTTT.

The V call is TRBV11-3, the J call TRBJ2-7, with D unclear. The CDR3 is 14 amino acids. V dropped 2 bases and J dropped 2 bases, with 10 bases sitting between them. The V gene's germline CDR1 is SGHNT and CDR2 YENEEA. CDR3 DNA sequence: TGTGCCAGCAGCTTACTGGAGAGACCCTACGAGCAGTACTTC. Amino acids: CASSLLERPYEQYF.

This clone has just a few counts. This rearrangement joins TRBV4-1 to TRBJ2-7; 10 bases line up with TRBD1. Germline assignment: CDR1 MGHRA and CDR2 YSYEKL. The CDR3 sequence is 15 residues long. The ends lost 6 bases at V and 1 base at J; junction bases unmatched: 6. The CDR3: CASSGGQGPSYEQYF. DNA of the CDR3: TGCGCCAGCAGTGGGGGACAGGGGCCTTCCTACGAGCAGTACTTC.

This clone was recorded only once. The chain is built from TRBV7-2 and TRBJ2-7; TRBD1 is a possible D gene (6 bases). Germline CDR1 and CDR2: SGHTA and FQGNSA. The CDR3 has 12 amino acids. V lost 4 bases and J lost 5, with 9 bases in between. The CDR3 here is CASSYRDHEQYF. CDR3 nucleotide sequence: TGTGCCAGCAGCTACAGGGACCACGAGCAGTACTTC.

CDR3 residues: CASSQETQGQGSAGELFF. In nucleotides, the CDR3 is TGTGCCAGCAGCCAAGAGACCCAAGGACAGGGCTCAGCCGGGGAGCTGTTTTTT. This chain connects TRBV4-2 to TRBJ2-2, with 8 bases aligning to TRBD1. This CDR3 is built from 18 residues. J was trimmed by 6 bases and V by 0 bases; bases with no gene match: 12. The V gene's germline CDR1 is LGHNA and CDR2 YNFKEQ.

V and J are TRBV28 and TRBJ1-2, with D tentatively TRBD1 (5 bases). The V end lost 7 bases, the J end lost 3 bases, and 12 bases lay between the germline ends. Germline lookup yields CDR1 MDHEN and CDR2 SYDVKM. The CDR3 has 13 amino acids. The CDR3 DNA is TGTGCCAGCACTATACCGGGGCACTATGGCTACACCTTC. Translation: CASTIPGHYGYTF.

This rearrangement joins TRBV6-6 to TRBJ1-1, with TRBD1 identical over 10 bases. CDR1 and CDR2 from the germline V gene are MNHNY and SVGAGI (reference sequence). The CDR3 sequence is 14 residues long. The V gene end was trimmed by 7 bases and the J gene end by 3 bases; junction bases not matched to a gene: 5. Here the CDR3 DNA reads TGTGCCAGCATAGGGACAGGGGCGGACACTGAAGCTTTCTTT. The encoded protein is CASIGTGADTEAFF.

The chain is built from TRBV4-1 and TRBJ2-3; D call uncertain. This CDR3 is 13 amino acids long. Germline V gives CDR1 MGHRA, CDR2 YSYEKL. V lost 5 bases to trimming and J lost 1 base, with 7 bases between them. The CDR3: CASSRRGTDTQYF. As DNA, the CDR3 is TGCGCCAGCAGCAGACGGGGCACAGATACGCAGTATTTT.

The V call is TRBV5-1, the J call TRBJ1-2; D unresolved. The germline CDR1 and CDR2 sequences are SGHRS and YFSETQ. The V end was cut by 0 bases, the J end by 5 bases, with 14 bases between. CDR3 length: 15 residues. CDR3 sequence: CASSLALGKGYGYTF. CDR3 sequence (DNA): TGCGCCAGCAGCTTGGCCCTGGGTAAAGGGTATGGCTACACCTTC.